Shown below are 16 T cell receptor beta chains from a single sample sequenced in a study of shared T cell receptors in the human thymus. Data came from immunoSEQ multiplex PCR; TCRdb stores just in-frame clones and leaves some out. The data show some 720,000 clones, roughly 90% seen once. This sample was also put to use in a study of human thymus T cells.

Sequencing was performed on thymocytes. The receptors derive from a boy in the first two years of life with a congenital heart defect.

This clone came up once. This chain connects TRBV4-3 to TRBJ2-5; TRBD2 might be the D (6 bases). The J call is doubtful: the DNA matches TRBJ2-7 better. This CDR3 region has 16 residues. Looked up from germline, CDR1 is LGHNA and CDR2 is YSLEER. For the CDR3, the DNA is TGCGCCAGCAGCCAAGCGGCGGGGCCACTCTCCTACGAGCAGTACTTC. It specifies CASSQAAGPLSYEQYF.

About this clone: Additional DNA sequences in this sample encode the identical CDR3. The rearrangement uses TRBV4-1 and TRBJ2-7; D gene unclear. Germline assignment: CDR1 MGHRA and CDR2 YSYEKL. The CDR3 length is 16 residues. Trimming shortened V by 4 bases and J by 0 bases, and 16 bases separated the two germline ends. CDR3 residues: CASSPTPAPSSYEQYF. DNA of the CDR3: TGCGCCAGCAGCCCTACTCCCGCCCCGAGCTCCTACGAGCAGTACTTC.

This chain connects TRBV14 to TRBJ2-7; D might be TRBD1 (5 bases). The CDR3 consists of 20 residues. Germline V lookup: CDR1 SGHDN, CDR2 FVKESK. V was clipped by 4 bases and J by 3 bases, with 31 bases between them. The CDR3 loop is CASSRQRRDQGRQTLYEQYF. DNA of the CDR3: TGTGCCAGCAGCCGACAAAGACGAGATCAGGGTAGACAGACGCTCTACGAGCAGTACTTC.

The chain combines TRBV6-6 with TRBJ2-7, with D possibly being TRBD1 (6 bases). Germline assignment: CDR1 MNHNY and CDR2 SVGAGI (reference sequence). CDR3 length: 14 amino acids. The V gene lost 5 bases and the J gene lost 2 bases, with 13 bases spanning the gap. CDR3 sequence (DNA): TGTGCCAGCAGTCTCCGACAGGACCCCTACGAGCAGTACTTC. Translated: CASSLRQDPYEQYF.

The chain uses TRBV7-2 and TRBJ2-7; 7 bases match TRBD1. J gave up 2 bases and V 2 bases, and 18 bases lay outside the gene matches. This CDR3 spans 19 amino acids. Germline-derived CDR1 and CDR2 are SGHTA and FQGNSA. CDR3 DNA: TGTGCCAGCAGCTTATCTGAGGGTAGGCGACAGGGCCTAACCTACGAGCAGTACTTC. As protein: CASSLSEGRRQGLTYEQYF.

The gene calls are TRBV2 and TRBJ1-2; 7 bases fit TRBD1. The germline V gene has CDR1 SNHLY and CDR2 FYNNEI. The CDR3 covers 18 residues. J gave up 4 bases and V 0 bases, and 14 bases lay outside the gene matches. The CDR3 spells CASSEATKAGGSFYGYTF. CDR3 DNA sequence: TGTGCCAGCAGTGAAGCCACTAAGGCAGGGGGTTCTTTCTATGGCTACACCTTC.

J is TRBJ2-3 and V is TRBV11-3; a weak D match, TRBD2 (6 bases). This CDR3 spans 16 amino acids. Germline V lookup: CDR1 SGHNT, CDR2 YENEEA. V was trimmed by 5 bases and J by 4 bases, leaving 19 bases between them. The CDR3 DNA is TGTGCCAGCAGCCGCGTTCCTCTAGCGCCCGCAGATACGCAGTATTTT. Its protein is CASSRVPLAPADTQYF.

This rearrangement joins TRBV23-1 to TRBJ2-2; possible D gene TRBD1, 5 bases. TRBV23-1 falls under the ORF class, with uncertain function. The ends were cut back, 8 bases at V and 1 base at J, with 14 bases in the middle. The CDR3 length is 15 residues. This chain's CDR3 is CASWPNTGNTGELFF. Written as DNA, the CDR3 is TGCGCCAGCTGGCCCAATACAGGGAACACCGGGGAGCTGTTTTTT.

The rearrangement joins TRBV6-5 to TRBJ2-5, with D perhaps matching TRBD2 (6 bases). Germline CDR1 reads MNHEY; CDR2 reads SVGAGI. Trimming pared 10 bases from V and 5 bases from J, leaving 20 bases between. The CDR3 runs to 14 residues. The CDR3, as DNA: TGTGCCACCATCGAGGTTTCCGGAGGGGAGACCCAGTACTTC. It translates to CATIEVSGGETQYF.

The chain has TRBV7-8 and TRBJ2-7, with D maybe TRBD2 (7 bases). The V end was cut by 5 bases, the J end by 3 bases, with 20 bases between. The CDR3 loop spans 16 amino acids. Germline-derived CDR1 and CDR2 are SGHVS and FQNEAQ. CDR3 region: CASSEKGGAQYYEQYF. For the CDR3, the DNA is TGTGCCAGCAGCGAGAAAGGGGGGGCGCAGTACTACGAGCAGTACTTC.

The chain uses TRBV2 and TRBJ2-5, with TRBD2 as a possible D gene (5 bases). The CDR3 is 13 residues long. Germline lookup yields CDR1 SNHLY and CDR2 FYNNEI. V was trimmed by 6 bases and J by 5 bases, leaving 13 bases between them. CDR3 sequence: CASRRAYRETQYF. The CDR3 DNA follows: TGTGCCAGCAGGCGGGCCTATCGCGAGACCCAGTACTTC.

The CDR3 loop reads CASSLGRPTTYEQYF. The CDR3 DNA follows: TGTGCCAGCAGCTTGGGCCGACCGACAACCTACGAGCAGTACTTC. The V gene is TRBV11-3, the J gene TRBJ2-7; D gene ambiguous. Trimming removed 3 bases at V and 2 bases at J, with 14 bases between. CDR3 length: 15 residues. Looked up from germline, CDR1 is SGHNT and CDR2 is YENEEA.

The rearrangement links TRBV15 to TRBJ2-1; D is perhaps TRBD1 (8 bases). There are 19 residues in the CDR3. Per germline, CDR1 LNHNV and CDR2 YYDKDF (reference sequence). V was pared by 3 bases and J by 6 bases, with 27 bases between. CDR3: CATSSQGAKREVGGNEQFF. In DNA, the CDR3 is TGTGCCACCAGCAGTCAGGGGGCCAAGCGGGAAGTTGGTGGCAATGAGCAGTTCTTC.

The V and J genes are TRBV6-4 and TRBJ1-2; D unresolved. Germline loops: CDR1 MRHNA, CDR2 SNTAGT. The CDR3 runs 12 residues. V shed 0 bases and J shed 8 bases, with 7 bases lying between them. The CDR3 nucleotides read TGTGCCAGCAGTGACTCGAGGTTAGGCTACACCTTC. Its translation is CASSDSRLGYTF.

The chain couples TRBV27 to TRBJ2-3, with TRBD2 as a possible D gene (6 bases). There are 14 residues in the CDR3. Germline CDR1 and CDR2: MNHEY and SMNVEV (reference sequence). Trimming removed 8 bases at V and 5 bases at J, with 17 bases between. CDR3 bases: TGTGCCAGCTCCCCATTGGAGGGGCGAGATACGCAGTATTTT. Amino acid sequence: CASSPLEGRDTQYF.

CDR3 loop: CASSLGGDRWTDTQYF. The CDR3 DNA sequence: TGTGCCAGCAGTTTAGGTGGGGACAGGTGGACGGATACGCAGTATTTT. This chain joins TRBV28 and TRBJ2-3, with TRBD1 identical over 8 bases. The CDR3 length is 16 residues. Germline CDR1 and CDR2: MDHEN and SYDVKM. The trim removed 2 bases at V and 6 bases at J, leaving 10 bases unmatched.